A selection of T cell receptor beta chains follows, all from one sample in a study of neoadjuvant anti-PD-1 for oral cavity cancer. Sequencing used immunoSEQ multiplex PCR; TCRdb keeps in-frame clones, though not all of them. The data contain tens of thousands of clones, 25% to 30% of them seen just once; the ten biggest clones take up 16%. Specimen: tumor tissue, collected after nivolumab (anti-PD-1) treatment. The receptors derive from a person aged 40 to 85 with oral cavity squamous cell carcinoma. Each CDR3 is given with its conserved first and last residue. The D gene is left open where the match is weak. Not every row has a clone size; where given, it reads once, few, many or a size class.

CDR3 DNA: TGTGCCAGCAGCCAAGATTTAGCGGAAGAGACCCAGTACTTC; CDR3 protein: CASSQDLAEETQYF; clone size: NA; V gene: TRBV14; J gene: TRBJ2-5; D gene: NA
CDR3 DNA: TGTGCCTGGAGTTCGGCTAGCGGGTTCAATGAGCAGTTCTTC; CDR3 protein: CAWSSASGFNEQFF; clone size: NA; V gene: TRBV30; J gene: TRBJ2-1; D gene: TRBD2
CDR3 DNA: TGTGCCAGCAGCTTAGAGTCCTATGGCTACACCTTC; CDR3 protein: CASSLESYGYTF; clone size: NA; V gene: TRBV11-2; J gene: TRBJ1-2; D gene: NA
CDR3 DNA: TGCGCCAGCAGCCAGGGCGGGACAGGTGAAAAACTGTTTTTT; CDR3 protein: CASSQGGTGEKLFF; clone size: few; V gene: TRBV5-1; J gene: TRBJ1-4; D gene: TRBD1
CDR3 DNA: TGTGCCAGCAGCGGGGGGACGGAACTACTTTCACCCCTCCACTTT; CDR3 protein: CASSGGTELLSPLHF; clone size: NA; V gene: TRBV9; J gene: TRBJ1-6; D gene: NA
CDR3 DNA: TGTGCCAGCAGCCCCGGGCCGGGCGAGCAGTACTTC; CDR3 protein: CASSPGPGEQYF; clone size: NA; V gene: TRBV28; J gene: TRBJ2-7; D gene: NA
CDR3 DNA: TGTGCCAGCAGTGAAGTCAACAACTACGAGCAGTACTTC; CDR3 protein: CASSEVNNYEQYF; clone size: few; V gene: TRBV6-1; J gene: TRBJ2-7; D gene: NA
CDR3 DNA: TGCGCCAGCAGCTTGAGAACAGGGGGTGAAGCTTTCTTT; CDR3 protein: CASSLRTGGEAFF; clone size: few; V gene: TRBV5-1; J gene: TRBJ1-1; D gene: TRBD1
CDR3 DNA: TGCGCCAGCAGCCAAGATTTCGTGGGCTGGGGTGGTATCGTGTTTTTT; CDR3 protein: CASSQDFVGWGGIVFF; clone size: few; V gene: TRBV4-1; J gene: TRBJ1-4; D gene: NA
CDR3 DNA: TGTGCAAGTCGCGACCGGGAGGGGTACGAGCAGTACTTC; CDR3 protein: CASRDREGYEQYF; clone size: NA; V gene: TRBV12-2; J gene: TRBJ2-7; D gene: NA
CDR3 DNA: TGTGCCAGCGTGAACGGCCCTGGCACCGGGGAGCTGTTTTTT; CDR3 protein: CASVNGPGTGELFF; clone size: few; V gene: TRBV6-1; J gene: TRBJ2-2; D gene: NA
CDR3 DNA: TGTGCCAGCAGCTTTATAACAAGGGATACGCAGTATTTT; CDR3 protein: CASSFITRDTQYF; clone size: once; V gene: TRBV7-9; J gene: TRBJ2-3; D gene: NA
CDR3 DNA: TGTGCCAGCAGGGTGGAAAGTGAAAAACTGTTTTTT; CDR3 protein: CASRVESEKLFF; clone size: NA; V gene: TRBV2; J gene: TRBJ1-4; D gene: NA